Sequencing of this TCR beta chain was carried out in a study of blood T cell repertoires in COVID-19. Across the study: In each case, the material was cDNA or gDNA derived from T cells, B-cell-depleted T cells, or PBMCs.

The method was immunoSEQ multiplex PCR; TCRdb's version includes in-frame clones alone and lacks a portion of them. Seen here are over 200,000 clones, roughly nine tenths observed once, and the top ten hold roughly 1.2%. V lost 3 bases to trimming and J lost 12 bases, with 11 bases between them. Germline V gene sequence: CDR1 LGHDT, CDR2 YNNKEL (reference sequence). This CDR3 comprises 12 residues. Participant-given clinical history determined each cohort assignment. The clonotype originates from a human donor in a cohort exposed to, infected with or recovered from COVID-19 (not recorded which). The donor label of this sample is uncertain. The sample comprised PBMCs or T cells enriched from blood (not recorded which). This chain uses TRBV3-1 (or the pseudogene TRBV3-2) with TRBJ1-4, with D tentatively TRBD1 (5 bases). The CDR3 DNA sequence: TGTGCCAGCAGCCACGGTGGGGGGGAACTGTTTTTT. Translated: CASSHGGGELFF.